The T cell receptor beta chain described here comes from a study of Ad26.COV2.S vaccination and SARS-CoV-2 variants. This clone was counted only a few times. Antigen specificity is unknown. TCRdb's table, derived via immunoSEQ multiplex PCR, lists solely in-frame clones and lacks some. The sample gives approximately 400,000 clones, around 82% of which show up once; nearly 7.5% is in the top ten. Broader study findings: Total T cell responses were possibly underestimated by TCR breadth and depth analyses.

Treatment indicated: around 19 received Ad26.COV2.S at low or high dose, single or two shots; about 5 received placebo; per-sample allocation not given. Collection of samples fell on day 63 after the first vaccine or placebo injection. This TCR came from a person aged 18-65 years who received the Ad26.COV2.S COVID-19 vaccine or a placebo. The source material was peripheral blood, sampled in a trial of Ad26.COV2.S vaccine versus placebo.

The CDR3 loop is CASSFQGNTEAFF. CDR3 bases: TGTGCCAGCAGTTTCCAGGGGAACACTGAAGCTTTCTTT. The V call is TRBV27, the J call TRBJ1-1; TRBD1 might be the D (5 bases). V lost 3 bases and J lost 1, with 6 bases in between. The CDR3 has 13 residues. The germline gives CDR1 MNHEY, CDR2 SMNVEV (reference sequence).